This TCR beta chain was recorded in a study of radiation and T cells in renal cell carcinoma. Notes on the study in general: In blood, top tumor clones expanded by 2 weeks, shrinking by 4.

Measured with immunoSEQ multiplex PCR; TCRdb has only the in-frame clones, and not every one. The table lists about 78,000 clones, roughly nine tenths of them singletons. This clone appeared once. Its antigen remains unknown. The time point was: blood 4 weeks post-SBRT, at nephrectomy. Described treatment: 15 Gy SBRT to primary tumor, nephrectomy 4 weeks later. The TCR comes from an older woman with renal cell carcinoma. The specimen comprised blood, sampled from a patient whose treatment included radiotherapy and nephrectomy.

CDR3 region: CATAYGGPNNEQFF. The CDR3 DNA is TGTGCCACGGCTTACGGGGGCCCCAACAATGAGCAGTTCTTC. The J gene is TRBJ2-1, the V gene TRBV19; TRBD1 or TRBD2 may be the D gene (6 bases each). Trimming took 10 bases from V and 5 from J, leaving 18 bases between them. This CDR3 is built from 14 residues. The germline gives CDR1 LNHDA, CDR2 SQIVND (reference sequence).